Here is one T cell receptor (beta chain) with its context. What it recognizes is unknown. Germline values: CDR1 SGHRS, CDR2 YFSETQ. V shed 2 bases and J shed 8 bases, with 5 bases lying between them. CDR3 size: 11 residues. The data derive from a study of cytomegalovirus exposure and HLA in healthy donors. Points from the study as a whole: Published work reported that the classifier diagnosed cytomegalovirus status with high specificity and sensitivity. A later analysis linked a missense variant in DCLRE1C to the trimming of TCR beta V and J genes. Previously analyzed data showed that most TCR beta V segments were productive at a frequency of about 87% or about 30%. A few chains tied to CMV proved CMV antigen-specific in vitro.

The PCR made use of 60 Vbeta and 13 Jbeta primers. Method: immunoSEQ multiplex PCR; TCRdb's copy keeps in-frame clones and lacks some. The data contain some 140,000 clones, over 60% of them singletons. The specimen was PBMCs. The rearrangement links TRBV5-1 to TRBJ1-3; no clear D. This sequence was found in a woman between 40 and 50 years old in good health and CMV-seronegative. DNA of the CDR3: TGCGCCAGCAGCTTCGGGGACACCATATATTTT. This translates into CASSFGDTIYF.